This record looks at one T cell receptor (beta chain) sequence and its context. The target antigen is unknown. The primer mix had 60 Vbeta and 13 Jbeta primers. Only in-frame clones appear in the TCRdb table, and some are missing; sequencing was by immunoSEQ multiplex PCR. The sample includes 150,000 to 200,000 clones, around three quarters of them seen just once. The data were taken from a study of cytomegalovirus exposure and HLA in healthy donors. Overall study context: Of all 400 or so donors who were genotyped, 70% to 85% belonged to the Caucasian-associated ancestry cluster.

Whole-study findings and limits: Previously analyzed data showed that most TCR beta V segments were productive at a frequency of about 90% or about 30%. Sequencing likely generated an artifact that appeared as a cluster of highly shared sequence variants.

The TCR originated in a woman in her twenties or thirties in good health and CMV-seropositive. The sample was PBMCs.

The CDR3 DNA reads as TGTGCCAGCAGTAGACAGTTCAATCAGCCCCAGCATTTT. Its translation is CASSRQFNQPQHF. This chain uses TRBV27 with TRBJ1-5; possibly TRBD1 for D (5 bases). V lost 5 bases and J 3 bases, leaving 8 bases between the germline ends. CDR1 is MNHEY, CDR2 SMNVEV, per germline (reference sequence). CDR3 size: 13 residues.